One T cell receptor (beta chain) is described in this entry. Its antigen is currently not known. Base qualities are missing; no much larger clone stands one base away. This record belongs to a study of blood T cells in healthy people across ages (dated by TCRdb to about 2015). A note on the overall study: In model experiments, template switching captured about one uniquely barcoded TCR beta cDNA molecule for every two T cells. Donors were grouped into four age groups: young (average 16 years), middle-aged (roughly 38), aged (around 62) and long-lived (around 82). The study analyzed two additional independent replicas of 1 million unique cDNA reads from the same blood draw for two donors, one aged 18 to 29 and one aged 80 or older. The study measured age-related changes in TCR beta repertoire diversity using deep sequencing normalized with unique cDNA molecular identifiers. To avoid experimental bias, donors of different ages were spread randomly across the sequencing lanes. Points the paper makes about the study in general: Donor CMV infection status was unknown, potentially confounding age-related changes in expanded clonotypes. Compared with the aged group, the long-lived group had more naive CD4+ T cells, fewer expanded clones and increased TCR diversity, suggesting age selection. Conclusive comparison of naive and antigen-experienced compartments was prevented by the profiling of bulk unsorted PBMCs. Estimates of total diversity based on one million sequenced T cells were regarded as lower bounds and as underestimates. Observed TCR beta diversity per million T cells fell roughly linearly with age, and a significant reduction was already apparent by age approximately 41. There was a strong correlation between observed TCR beta diversity and the percentage of naive T cells measured by flow cytometry.

The donors were roughly 39 Caucasian individuals from Russia, aged 6 to 90 years, who were systemically healthy. Ten milliliters of peripheral blood were drawn from each donor into EDTA-treated Vacutainer tubes. Ficoll-Paque density-gradient centrifugation was used to isolate PBMCs, with at least 6 million per sample. Total RNA was extracted from PBMCs with Trizol reagent, with at least 5.5 micrograms obtained per sample. The percentages of naive CD45RAhigh/CD27high T cells were determined by flow cytometry on a PBMC aliquot from every donor. The library was built by means of 5' RACE. This sample was sequenced with an Illumina HiSeq 2500. A second about 7 to 11 cycle PCR used a sample-barcoded 5' primer and a J-beta primer mix. A unique molecular identifier was introduced onto each TCR beta cDNA molecule by a template-switch 5' adaptor carrying 12 random nucleotides. At least 3 million CDR3-containing paired-end reads were obtained from each sample. First-strand cDNA synthesis was performed from all RNA using the Mint cDNA synthesis kit, with priming by a TRBC-specific oligonucleotide. All cDNA was treated with uracil-DNA glycosylase and then went through a first 18-cycle PCR with the universal primers M1SS and BC2_uni_R. As for the authors' bioinformatics: Each sample was normalized by randomly selecting 1 million high-quality reads, each carrying a distinct molecular identifier. Instead of being binned into consensus sequences, reads that shared molecular identifiers were thrown out. MiTCR, set to a Q25 quality threshold and the strictest error-elimination algorithm, was used for CDR3 identification, clonotype clustering and error correction. A nonparametric unseen species model with Euler transformation was used to estimate lower-bound total TCR beta diversity. Through fastp at Q25 and MiXCR, TCRdb rebuilt clones from the public reads, retaining in-frame beta chains. Rows merge per CDR3 protein into single entries with the most common DNA and genes. The V and J calls and clone size come from TCRdb's table, not from the authors' own analysis. The sample data list hundreds of thousands of distinct CDR3 sequences, and 40% to 50% of these were observed just once. The top ten hold roughly 30% of the sample.

The sequencing sample was made of blood. The receptor's source is an elderly man in good health.

CDR3 protein: CASSLAGPMYEQYF. The nucleotides read TGTGCCAGCAGCTTAGCGGGACCTATGTACGAGCAGTACTTC. This sequence uses TRBV25-1 and TRBJ2-5, and TRBD2 aligns with 8 junction nucleotides. The DNA matches TRBJ2-7 better at its end, which makes the J call doubtful. The CDR3 holds 14 amino acids from the cysteine to the phenylalanine. Only the CDR3 DNA is retained, 42 bases long and in frame from the first base. From a lookup of the germline V gene, CDR1 and CDR2 are MGHDK and SYGVNS.